The 7 T cell receptor beta chains reported below all come from one sample, sequenced in a study of cytomegalovirus exposure and HLA in healthy donors. TCRdb's table, derived via immunoSEQ multiplex PCR, lists solely in-frame clones and lacks some. This table holds 120,000 or so clones, roughly 95% found once. Material for sequencing was PBMCs. These TCRs come from a man aged 18-30 years in good health and CMV-seronegative.

The rearrangement joins TRBV7-2 to TRBJ1-4; D is uncertain. Germline-derived CDR1 and CDR2 are SGHTA and FQGNSA. The CDR3 is 14 residues long. Trimming removed 3 bases at V and 4 bases at J, with 9 bases between. Here the CDR3 reads CASSFGGRNEKLFF. CDR3 DNA: TGTGCCAGCAGCTTCGGCGGGCGTAATGAAAAACTGTTTTTT. Full variable domain (missing parts from reference TRBV7-2 and TRBJ1-4): GAGVSQSPSNKVTEKGKDVELRCDPISGHTALYWYRQSLGQGLEFLIYFQGNSAPDKSGLPSDRFSAERTGGSVSTLTIQRTQQEDSAVYLCASSFGGRNEKLFFGSGTQLSVL.

V is TRBV5-4 and J is TRBJ2-5; no clear D gene. CDR3 length: 14 amino acids. The V end was cut by 1 base, the J end by 2 bases, with 9 bases between. Germline V gives CDR1 SGHNT, CDR2 YYREEE (reference sequence). This CDR3 is CASSLSTEQETQYF. The DNA for the CDR3 is TGTGCCAGCAGCTTGTCCACAGAACAAGAGACCCAGTACTTC.

The chain couples TRBV29-1 to TRBJ2-3; D is unresolved. The CDR3 runs 15 residues. Trimming pared 6 bases from V and 0 bases from J, leaving 16 bases between. Germline V CDR1 and CDR2: SQVTM, ANQGSEA. Written as DNA, the CDR3 is TGCAGCGTCTCCGGTACCGGGTTAAGCACAGATACGCAGTATTTT. Protein: CSVSGTGLSTDTQYF.

This chain joins TRBV5-1 and TRBJ2-1; TRBD2 matches 8 bases. The germline V gene has CDR1 SGHRS and CDR2 YFSETQ. The V and J ends lost 4 bases and 0 bases, in that order; junction bases with no gene match: 15. The CDR3 totals 19 residues. This CDR3 reads CASSDRMVLAASSYNEQFF. CDR3 coding DNA: TGCGCCAGCAGCGACCGTATGGTACTAGCGGCGAGCTCCTACAATGAGCAGTTCTTC.

The chain's CDR3 is CASSKVREIDQPQHF. The CDR3 DNA reads TGTGCCAGTTCCAAGGTTCGGGAGATTGATCAGCCCCAGCATTTT. This rearrangement joins TRBV19 to TRBJ1-5; D uncertain. CDR1 and CDR2 (germline): LNHDA, SQIVND (reference sequence). The V gene lost 8 bases and the J gene lost 5 bases, with 19 bases spanning the gap. The CDR3 consists of 15 residues.

This chain connects TRBV9 to TRBJ1-2; 8 bases fit TRBD1. Germline CDR1 and CDR2: SGDLS and YYNGEE. V lost 0 bases and J lost 4; bases outside the gene matches: 5. This CDR3 spans 15 amino acids. CDR3 sequence reads: CASSVGGQGVYGYTF. CDR3 nucleotide sequence: TGTGCCAGCAGCGTAGGAGGACAGGGCGTCTATGGCTACACCTTC.

This sequence joins TRBV11-2 and TRBJ2-1, with 8 bases aligning to TRBD2. The germline V gene encodes CDR1 SGHAT and CDR2 FQNNGV. The CDR3 runs 18 residues. V trimming: 7 bases; J trimming: 1 base; junction bases outside the gene matches: 15. The CDR3 loop is CASTSPQPTSVSYNEQFF. Here the CDR3 DNA reads TGTGCCAGCACCTCGCCACAACCGACTAGCGTATCCTACAATGAGCAGTTCTTC.